This TCR beta chain was observed in a study of T cells in pancreatic ductal adenocarcinoma. Overall study findings and caveats: Results skew toward the minority of patients with early-stage disease. Mean clonality was about 0.12 in tumors and roughly 0.072 in blood, not significantly different. Compared with tumor, blood showed more total productive templates and roughly 8-fold more clonotypes. Tumors hold more CD45RO+ effector T cells, which may bias toward lower diversity.

Note on this clone: Antigen specificity is unknown.

V trimming: 6 bases; J trimming: 6 bases; junction bases outside the gene matches: 10. Germline V gives CDR1 SGHAT, CDR2 FQNNGV. This CDR3 comprises 14 residues. Here immunoSEQ multiplex PCR was the method, and the copy in TCRdb shows in-frame clones only, minus some. The data contain 85,000 to 120,000 clones, roughly 95% of them singletons. Selected pancreatic ductal adenocarcinoma patients had undergone surgery without neoadjuvant therapy. What was sequenced was PBMCs. The TCR originated in a human donor with pancreatic ductal adenocarcinoma. This chain joins TRBV11-2 and TRBJ2-7; 8 positions match TRBD1. CDR3 region: CASSPYRQGSEQYF. The CDR3 DNA reads TGTGCCAGCAGTCCATATCGACAGGGGAGCGAGCAGTACTTC.